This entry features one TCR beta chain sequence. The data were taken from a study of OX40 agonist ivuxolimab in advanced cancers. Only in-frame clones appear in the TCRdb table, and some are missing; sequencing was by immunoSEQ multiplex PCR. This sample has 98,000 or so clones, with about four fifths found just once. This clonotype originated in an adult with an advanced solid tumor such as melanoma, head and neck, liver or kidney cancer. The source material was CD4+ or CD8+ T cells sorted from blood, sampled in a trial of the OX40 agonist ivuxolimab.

CDR3 nucleotides: TGTGCCAGCGTTCTGGTGGCGGAATTGAACACCGGGGAGCTGTTTTTT. It yields the protein CASVLVAELNTGELFF. V gene TRBV5-5 combines with J gene TRBJ2-2; D uncertain. Per germline, CDR1 SGHKS and CDR2 YYEKEE (reference sequence). The CDR3 runs to 16 residues. V was cut by 7 bases and J by 1 base, with 17 bases left in between.